This T cell receptor (beta chain) comes out of a study of blood T cell repertoires in COVID-19. The overall study: From the United States, Italy and Spain came samples of acute and convalescent COVID-19. From T cells, B-cell-depleted T cells, or PBMCs came the material, which was cDNA or gDNA.

Trimming left V 4 bases short and J 3 bases short, with 12 bases between. CDR3 length: 14 amino acids. Germline V lookup: CDR1 LNHDA, CDR2 SQIVND (reference sequence). Per the authors' pipeline: From reference gene primer amplification, estimates of nucleated cell counts were derived. Generated by immunoSEQ multiplex PCR, the TCRdb table keeps only in-frame clones and is missing some. V and J calls and clone size are copied from that table; D and trimming were computed from the DNA. Found here are 300,000 to 400,000 clones, approximately 86% of them singletons; the top ten hold more than 7.5%. Seattle enrolled patients during active infection and tracked them longitudinally.

The chain uses TRBV19 and TRBJ1-2; no definite D call. The sample consisted of peripheral blood. The receptor comes from a man younger than 45 with COVID-19, enrolled during active disease. This CDR3 is CASSKPFADYGYTF. For the CDR3, the DNA is TGTGCCAGTAGTAAACCTTTTGCGGACTATGGCTACACCTTC.